The rows below give T cell receptor beta chains drawn from one sample of a study of blood T cell repertoires in COVID-19. The table came from immunoSEQ multiplex PCR; TCRdb's copy has only in-frame clones and leaves some out. The repertoire has roughly 120,000 clones, roughly 83% of them found once; the top ten carry 2% to 2.5%. The sample was peripheral blood. These receptor sequences come from a man between 25 and 39 years old with acute or convalescent COVID-19. The conserved cysteine and the conserved F or W are not part of the CDR3 here.

V	J	CDR3
TRBV30	TRBJ1-1	AWSWSVNTEAF
TRBV6-5	TRBJ1-1	ASSRGTGNTEAF
TRBV14	TRBJ2-2	ASSYRTGEGTGELF
TRBV7-2	TRBJ1-5	ASSQGAHQPQH
TRBV19	TRBJ1-2	ASSLRDINYGYT
TRBV12-3/TRBV12-4	TRBJ1-2	ASSLSYGYT
TRBV6-5	TRBJ1-1	ASSSFPNGEAF
TRBV12-3/TRBV12-4	TRBJ2-3	ASSFSIYTQY
TRBV25-1	TRBJ1-1	ASSVTGLNTEAF
TRBV19	TRBJ2-2	ASRLAGDTGELF
TRBV15	TRBJ1-4	ATSREGRAATNEKLF